This TCR beta chain was sequenced for a study of blood T cell repertoires in COVID-19. Study as a whole: Samples taken during acute and convalescent COVID-19 were collected in the United States, Italy and Spain. T cells, B-cell-depleted T cells, or PBMCs provided the cDNA or gDNA that served as material.

Authors' methods: Counts of nucleated cells, estimated from reference gene primer amplification, were obtained. Assay used: immunoSEQ multiplex PCR; TCRdb lists only in-frame clones, some missing. That table furnishes V, J and clone size, whereas the DNA furnished D and trimming. The sample gives about 240,000 clones, roughly 83% of which show up once; around 9.9% is in the top ten. The specimen sequenced was peripheral blood. The source of this sequence is a woman older than 75 with acute or convalescent COVID-19.

The CDR3 DNA reads TGCAGTGCTAGACTCCCAGATACGCAGTATTTT. The encoded protein is CSARLPDTQYF. The gene calls are TRBV20-1 and TRBJ2-3; D is undetermined. The CDR3 is 11 amino acids. The germline CDR1 and CDR2 sequences are DFQATT and SNEGSKA (reference sequence). With 2 bases removed from V and 4 bases from J, the gap between germline ends came to 4 bases.